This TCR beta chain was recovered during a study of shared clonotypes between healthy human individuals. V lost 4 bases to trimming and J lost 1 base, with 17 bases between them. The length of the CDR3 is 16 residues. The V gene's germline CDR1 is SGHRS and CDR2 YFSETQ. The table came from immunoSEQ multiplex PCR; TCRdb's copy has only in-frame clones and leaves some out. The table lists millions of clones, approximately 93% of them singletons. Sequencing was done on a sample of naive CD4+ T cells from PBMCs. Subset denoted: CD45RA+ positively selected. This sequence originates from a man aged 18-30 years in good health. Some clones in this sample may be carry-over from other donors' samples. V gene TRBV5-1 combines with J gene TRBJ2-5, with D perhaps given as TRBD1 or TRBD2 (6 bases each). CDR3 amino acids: CASSSWGARSQETQYF. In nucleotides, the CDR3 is TGCGCCAGCAGCAGTTGGGGGGCCAGATCCCAAGAGACCCAGTACTTC.